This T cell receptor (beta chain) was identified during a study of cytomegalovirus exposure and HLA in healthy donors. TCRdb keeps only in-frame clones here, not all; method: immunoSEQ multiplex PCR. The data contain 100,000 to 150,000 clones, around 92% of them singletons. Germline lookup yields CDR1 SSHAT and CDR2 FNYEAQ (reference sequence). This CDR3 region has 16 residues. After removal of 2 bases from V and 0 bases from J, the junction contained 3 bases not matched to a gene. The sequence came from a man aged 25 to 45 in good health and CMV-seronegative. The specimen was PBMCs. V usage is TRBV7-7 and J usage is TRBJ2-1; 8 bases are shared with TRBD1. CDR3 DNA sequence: TGTGCCAGCAGCTTATCACAGGGGGACTCCTACAATGAGCAGTTCTTC. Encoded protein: CASSLSQGDSYNEQFF. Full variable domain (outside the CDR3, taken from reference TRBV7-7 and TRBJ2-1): GAGVSQSPRYKVTKRGQDVTLRCDPISSHATLYWYQQALGQGPEFLTYFNYEAQPDKSGLPSDRFSAERPEGSISTLTIQRTEQRDSAMYRCASSLSQGDSYNEQFFGPGTRLTVL.